The rows below give T cell receptor beta chains drawn from one sample of a study of blood T cell repertoires in COVID-19. Sequencing used immunoSEQ multiplex PCR; TCRdb keeps in-frame clones, though not all of them. The sample has 120,000 to 150,000 clones, roughly 88% seen once. The source material was peripheral blood. Receptors were obtained from a human donor in a cohort sampled during active COVID-19. Each CDR3 is given with its conserved first and last residue. Fields, in order: V gene, J gene, CDR3 protein.

TRBV6-1	TRBJ2-7	CASSATSGERGNYEQYF
TRBV2	TRBJ1-2	CASRTDFDGYTF
TRBV21-1	TRBJ2-5	CAHRGGKGQETQYF
TRBV14	TRBJ2-7	CASSQDYRGEQYF
TRBV18	TRBJ2-2	CATRQDGDTGELFF
TRBV10-3	TRBJ2-3	CAISDGATDTQYF
TRBV27	TRBJ1-2	CASSVRGGWNGYTF
TRBV12-3/TRBV12-4	TRBJ1-2	CASSHGTGYGYTF
TRBV6-6	TRBJ1-2	CATSDFGYTF
TRBV6-2/TRBV6-3	TRBJ2-2	CASSRDSYTGELFF
TRBV6-2/TRBV6-3	TRBJ2-5	CASSYKNKYQETQYF
TRBV6-4	TRBJ1-4	CASTTQGTNEKLFF
TRBV27	TRBJ2-1	CASSLGLAGGENEQFF
TRBV6-6	TRBJ1-4	CASSLLREKLFF
TRBV10-3	TRBJ2-3	CAISQWTSGDTDTQYF
TRBV5-1	TRBJ2-2	CASGIPRGPGTGELFF
TRBV4-1	TRBJ1-1	CASSYPQGARTEAFF
TRBV27	TRBJ2-7	CASSHGLAGGPIPYEQYF
TRBV18	TRBJ2-6	CASSPPNSLSGANVLTF
TRBV27	TRBJ1-5	CASSWIGGGQPQHF
TRBV11-3	TRBJ2-2	CATARLPRGSGELFF
TRBV5-8	TRBJ1-3	CASSLDRGRNTIYF
TRBV2	TRBJ1-2	CASREGATGRHGYTF
TRBV4-1	TRBJ2-5	CASSQGTSGGAQTQYF
TRBV7-3	TRBJ2-3	CASSSDSRTDTQYF
TRBV5-1	TRBJ1-1	CASSFQGGAEAFF
TRBV4-1	TRBJ2-4	CASSLSLLAKNIQYF
TRBV2	TRBJ1-6	CASSSTGVNSPLHF
TRBV10-3	TRBJ1-3	CAISDWGVVRNTIYF
TRBV4-1	TRBJ2-3	CASSTLAGIGTDTQYF
TRBV9	TRBJ2-7	CASSVDTGENEQYF
TRBV7-8	TRBJ1-5	CASSGGTGHSNQPQHF
TRBV1	TRBJ1-4	CTSSQEDRPCATNEKLFF
TRBV19	TRBJ2-6	CASSGGLVGGANVLTF
TRBV5-4	TRBJ1-1	CASSPRQGVENTEAFF
TRBV19	TRBJ1-5	CASIKQGANQPQHF
TRBV6-1	TRBJ1-5	CASSARGEMGNQPQHF
TRBV4-3	TRBJ1-5	CASSQGPYRGPFSSSNQPQHF
TRBV7-8	TRBJ1-2	CASSPRQGGGYTF
TRBV30	TRBJ1-6	CAWGRLPNSPLHF
TRBV11-1	TRBJ1-1	CASSEGRWEAFF
TRBV7-9	TRBJ1-2	CASSQGLVDGYTF
TRBV18	TRBJ1-5	CASSPAALRGQPQHF
TRBV7-2	TRBJ2-6	CASSQGFSGANVLTF
TRBV5-5	TRBJ2-7	CASSLGAVRGYEQYF
TRBV19	TRBJ1-2	CASRVTGRNYGYTF
TRBV14	TRBJ1-6	CASSQDRDIGSPLHF
TRBV11-1	TRBJ2-2	CASSPEIRGELFF
TRBV7-2	TRBJ2-7	CASSFSGGPYEQYF
TRBV18	TRBJ2-7	CASSQNRGATYEQYF
TRBV5-4	TRBJ1-2	CASSSSGTVYGYTF
TRBV6-5	TRBJ1-2	CASSYSGAGYTF
TRBV6-2/TRBV6-3	TRBJ2-2	CASSYYRKGTGELFF
TRBV2	TRBJ1-3	CASRGQEAGGNTIYF
TRBV30	TRBJ1-1	CAWSHGTGVEAFF
TRBV25-1	TRBJ1-1	CASSESWTGMNTEAFF
TRBV10-3	TRBJ2-3	CAISRSGDTDTQYF
TRBV7-6	TRBJ2-1	CASSFVLMGPGYNEQFF
TRBV2	TRBJ1-3	CASSEWQGSSTIYF
TRBV30	TRBJ1-6	CAWNLGVRYDSPLHF